The entry that follows covers one T cell receptor beta chain sequence. Its antigen is still unknown. Produced via immunoSEQ multiplex PCR; TCRdb's table is partial and in-frame only. The sample yields more than 100,000 clones, roughly 90% seen once. This sample was included in a study of T cell responses to AZD1222 COVID-19 vaccine. Study context: Both about-4-week and about-12-week second-dose recipients were combined. General study findings and limits: Just six AZD1222 recipients were seropositive at baseline. Spike was spanned by vaccine-associated CD4 TCRs, with dominance at 160-218 and 743-854. White British donors predominated, females outnumbered males, and clonal diversity was possibly underestimated.

The CDR3 extends over 16 amino acids. Trimming removed 3 bases from V and 2 bases from J, with 17 bases in between. Germline CDR1 and CDR2: SGHNT and YYREEE (reference sequence). The receptor's source is an adult in good health. Source: peripheral blood, taken on day 0 of AZD1222 vaccination. The chain couples TRBV5-4 to TRBJ1-2; D call uncertain. CDR3 DNA sequence: TGTGCCAGCAGCTCTGTTGGAGGCCGCGCCAACTATGGCTACACCTTC. Translated, it gives CASSSVGGRANYGYTF. The complete variable domain, with remaining parts taken from reference TRBV5-4 and TRBJ1-2, reads ETGVTQSPTHLIKTRGQQVTLRCSSQSGHNTVSWYQQALGQGPQFIFQYYREEENGRGNFPPRFSGLQFPNYSSELNVNALELDDSALYLCASSSVGGRANYGYTFGSGTRLTVV.